A selection of T cell receptor beta chains follows, all from one sample in a study of blood T cell repertoires in COVID-19. Assay used: immunoSEQ multiplex PCR; TCRdb lists only in-frame clones, some missing. This sample yields a few hundred thousand clones, of which roughly 80% are seen a single time; more than 1% belongs to the top ten. What was sequenced was peripheral blood. Receptor source: a human donor with acute or convalescent COVID-19. The donor label of this sample is uncertain. The conserved cysteine and the conserved F or W are not part of the CDR3 here. The order of the fields is clone size, V gene, J gene, CDR3 protein. Where a row states a size, it is once, few, many or the class of an expanded clone; other rows omit it.

>NA|TRBV18|TRBJ2-5
ASSPQGGVPETQY
>NA|TRBV2|TRBJ1-6
ASNLLNSPLH
>NA|TRBV10-1|TRBJ1-2
ASSDGTGQRGYT
>NA|TRBV3-1/TRBV3-2|TRBJ1-3
ASSQALLGSSGNTIY
>NA|TRBV5-1|TRBJ2-1
ASSPGMAGNEQF
>NA|TRBV6-5|TRBJ1-2
ASSSGQAYGYT
>NA|TRBV28|TRBJ2-3
ASSSPGQATDTQY
>NA|TRBV19|TRBJ2-4
ASSIGGHRAKNIQY
>NA|TRBV2|TRBJ2-3
ASSATSVGTDTQY
>NA|TRBV4-2|TRBJ1-2
ASSHRGQGNYGYT
>NA|TRBV15|TRBJ2-1
ATSRDAGTGSFEQF
>NA|TRBV6-2/TRBV6-3|TRBJ1-1
ASSSGNRGKAF
>NA|TRBV15|TRBJ1-4
ATSEAGTPNEKLF
>NA|TRBV12-3/TRBV12-4|TRBJ1-1
ASSRMGDKAF
>NA|TRBV6-6|TRBJ2-2
ASSPTGRDTGELF
>NA|TRBV10-1|TRBJ2-3
ASSPGTSGRGDTQY
>NA|TRBV13|TRBJ1-2
ASSAWRGRGYGYT
>NA|TRBV5-6|TRBJ1-6
ASRTGGENSPLH
>NA|TRBV18|TRBJ1-3
ASSPGGGLRSGNTIY
>few|TRBV28|TRBJ1-6
ASRPGQGSSPLH
>NA|TRBV5-6|TRBJ1-5
ASSLGGLGQPQH
>NA|TRBV5-6|TRBJ1-1
ASTWRSEAF
>NA|TRBV6-5|TRBJ2-6
ASRIREAGANVLT
>NA|TRBV5-8|TRBJ1-1
ASSSVPGQAPNTEAF
>few|TRBV6-6|TRBJ1-3
ASRPGGSGNTIY
>once|TRBV18|TRBJ2-7
ASSPVRSGSSYEQY
>many|TRBV3-1/TRBV3-2|TRBJ2-1
ASSRLNEQF
>NA|TRBV30|TRBJ2-1
AWRRKAGVFTHEQF
>NA|TRBV30|TRBJ1-1
AWTRQPLGMAF
>NA|TRBV5-1|TRBJ2-3
ASSLTRVGGAPTDTQY
>NA|TRBV2|TRBJ1-4
ASSENRAVGNEKLF
>NA|TRBV7-7|TRBJ2-3
ASSPGTASTDTQY
>NA|TRBV5-5|TRBJ1-5
ASSPKLGQVTSNQPQH
>NA|TRBV19|TRBJ1-6
ASLDRQTYNSPLH
>once|TRBV7-2|TRBJ1-1
ASSFYGVWQEAF
>few|TRBV10-2|TRBJ2-1
ASSTDSGTSGSKDEQF
>NA|TRBV12-3/TRBV12-4|TRBJ2-7
ASRKNPGGEQY
>NA|TRBV7-6|TRBJ2-6
ASSLYRGSGANVLT
>NA|TRBV28|TRBJ2-7
ASSLGDRREQY
>few|TRBV19|TRBJ2-7
ASSDRGPSYEQY
>NA|TRBV3-1/TRBV3-2|TRBJ1-2
ASSPSGTLNYGYT
>NA|TRBV12-3/TRBV12-4|TRBJ2-1
ASSLTYGV
>NA|TRBV6-5|TRBJ2-2
ASRAGTFTGELF
>NA|TRBV11-2|TRBJ1-4
ASSLLQGSELF
>NA|TRBV19|TRBJ1-2
ASSIDRGRYGYT
>NA|TRBV7-9|TRBJ1-1
ASSLGGKNTEAF
>once|TRBV3-1/TRBV3-2|TRBJ2-7
ASSPGSYEQY
>NA|TRBV6-5|TRBJ1-1
ASRGTGANTEAF
>NA|TRBV10-3|TRBJ1-1
AISDDTQNTEAF
>once|TRBV5-1|TRBJ1-2
ASSQDSNYGYT
>NA|TRBV6-2/TRBV6-3|TRBJ2-5
ASSYSGVAGQETQY
>NA|TRBV6-1|TRBJ2-7
ASSETGGSYEQY
>NA|TRBV29-1|TRBJ2-1
SVEGSGLEQF